Listed here are 10 T cell receptor beta chains from one sample, sequenced in a study of blood T cells in healthy people across ages. Alongside a J-beta primer mix, a sample-barcoded 5' primer served in a second PCR lasting roughly 7 to 12 cycles. TCRdb used MiXCR to reprocess the 5' RACE reads, holding one entry per CDR3 protein. The profile shows around 990,000 distinct CDR3 sequences, under 30% of them singletons. The sample was also linked to a second study, of T cells of mothers and their children.

Input material: blood. These TCRs come from a girl aged 2 to 9 in good health.

For this clonotype: Germline is not matched at one junction end, which may reflect a read error. V and J are TRBV24-1 and TRBJ2-1, with TRBD1 matching over 10 bases. Germline V gives CDR1 KGHDR, CDR2 SFDVKD. The CDR3 consists of 14 residues. As DNA, the CDR3 is TGTGCCACCAGTGAGGGACAGGGGAGGGATGAGCAGTTTTTC. Amino acid sequence: CATSEGQGRDEQFF.

The gene calls are TRBV12-3 or TRBV12-4 and TRBJ2-7, with D hard to call. Trimming removed 3 bases at V and 5 bases at J, with 11 bases between. The CDR3 loop spans 13 amino acids. Here the CDR3 DNA reads TGTGCCAGCAGTTTCGCTTTAGGGCACGAGCAGTACTTC. It encodes CASSFALGHEQYF.

Concerning this clonotype: At one end, the junction sequence differs from germline, possibly due to a read error. This chain uses TRBV7-9 with TRBJ2-1; D gene ambiguous. The CDR3 contains 15 residues. Looked up from germline, CDR1 is SEHNR and CDR2 is FQNEAQ (reference sequence). CDR3 DNA: TGTGCCAGCAGCTTACCTTTGAGCTCCTACAATGAGCAGTTTTTC. It yields the protein CASSLPLSSYNEQFF.

This rearrangement joins TRBV2 to TRBJ1-6; 9 bases are a match to TRBD1. The germline V gene has CDR1 SNHLY and CDR2 FYNNEI. The V segment lost 9 bases and the J segment 10 bases; nucleotides outside the gene matches: 7. CDR3 length: 13 amino acids. CDR3 sequence reads: CASGGQGTSPLHF. The CDR3 DNA sequence: TGTGCCAGTGGAGGACAGGGGACGTCACCCCTCCACTTT.

The rearrangement uses TRBV2 and TRBJ2-1; 9 nucleotides match TRBD1. Per germline, CDR1 SNHLY and CDR2 FYNNEI. The CDR3 loop spans 14 amino acids. J lost 8 bases, V lost 11 bases, and 13 bases had no gene match. The CDR3 nucleotides are TGTGCCGGTCTCGGGACAGGGATGGAAGATGAGCAGTTCTTC. Its translation is CAGLGTGMEDEQFF.

This clonotype appeared a few times. This chain uses TRBV29-1 with TRBJ2-5; 7 bases are a match to TRBD2. The germline gives CDR1 SQVTM, CDR2 ANQGSEA. CDR3 size: 14 residues. V shed 7 bases and J 4 bases; nucleotides not matched to a gene: 12. CDR3 protein: CSATSGRGGETQYF. The CDR3 nucleotides are TGCAGCGCAACTTCAGGGAGGGGAGGAGAGACCCAGTACTTC.

This chain connects TRBV29-1 to TRBJ2-3; TRBD1 matches 7 bases. After removal of 3 bases from V and 2 bases from J, the junction contained 11 bases not matched to a gene. Germline V gene sequence: CDR1 SQVTM, CDR2 ANQGSEA. The CDR3 runs 16 residues. The CDR3 DNA reads TGCAGCGTTGAGGGACAGATGTACCAAAACACAGATACGCAGTATTTT. This gives the protein CSVEGQMYQNTDTQYF.

V and J are TRBV20-1 and TRBJ2-5; D might be TRBD2 (6 bases). V lost 5 bases, J lost 4 bases, and 8 bases lay in between. CDR3 length: 11 amino acids. Germline V lookup: CDR1 DFQATT, CDR2 SNEGSKA (reference sequence). The CDR3 here is CSAPTRETQYF. The CDR3 DNA follows: TGCAGTGCTCCGACTAGAGAGACCCAGTACTTC.

The rearrangement joins TRBV28 to TRBJ1-2; D gene uncertain. Trimming removed 4 bases from V and 8 bases from J, with 20 bases in between. This CDR3 contains 15 residues. Germline V gene data show CDR1 as MDHEN and CDR2 as SYDVKM. The CDR3 DNA reads as TGTGCCAGCAGTTCCCGAATTGAGGGCAGGAGAGGCTACACCTTC. Encoded protein: CASSSRIEGRRGYTF.

This clonotype was found a few times. The V and J genes are TRBV6-2 or TRBV6-3 and TRBJ1-1; no definite D call. The CDR3 runs 13 residues. The V gene's germline CDR1 is MNHEY and CDR2 SVGEGT. V shed 2 bases and J shed 6 bases, with 10 bases lying between them. CDR3 DNA: TGTGCCAGCAGTTACGAAGGCTGGGCTGAAGCTTTCTTT. This encodes CASSYEGWAEAFF.